The clone carrying this T cell receptor (beta chain) has only a few counts. A second PCR of about 6 to 12 cycles used a sample-barcoded 5' primer and a J-beta primer mix. Every cDNA molecule carried a tag from a template-switch adaptor bearing 12 random nucleotides. Each CDR3 protein is one row after TCRdb ran MiXCR on the 5' RACE reads. This table has over 700,000 distinct CDR3 sequences, around half appearing once. The data are from a study of blood T cells in healthy people across ages. Study background: For every two T cells, template switching captured about one barcoded beta molecule.

The V and J ends lost 6 bases and 1 base, in that order; junction bases with no gene match: 8. Germline V lookup: CDR1 SGHVS, CDR2 FQNEAQ. The CDR3 consists of 15 residues. This receptor was obtained from a man older than 75 in good health. Sequenced sample: blood. The chain recombines TRBV7-8 with TRBJ2-5; 7 bases are shared with TRBD2. In nucleotides, the CDR3 is TGTGCCAGCAGACCCGGGGAGGGCCTCCAAGAGACCCAGTACTTC. Translated, it gives CASRPGEGLQETQYF.